A single sample gave rise to the 22 T cell receptor beta chains below, sequenced in a study of blood T cell repertoires in COVID-19. Profiled with immunoSEQ multiplex PCR; TCRdb holds only in-frame clones, not every one. The sample includes under 250,000 clones, 70% to 90% seen only once; the top ten take 10% to 15%. The sequencing sample was made of peripheral blood. Receptors were obtained from a human donor in a cohort sampled during active COVID-19.

This chain joins TRBV6-6 and TRBJ2-1, with 10 bases that match TRBD1. This CDR3 is built from 16 residues. The germline V gene encodes CDR1 MNHNY and CDR2 SVGAGI (reference sequence). V lost 4 bases, J lost 10 bases, and 13 bases stayed unmatched. As DNA, the CDR3 is TGTGCCAGCAGTTCGCCCGGGACAGGGGCGACCAAAGAGCAGTTCTTC. Its translation: CASSSPGTGATKEQFF.

The chain has TRBV5-5 and TRBJ2-2; unclear D gene. Germline values: CDR1 SGHKS, CDR2 YYEKEE (reference sequence). Trimming left V 4 bases short and J 2 bases short, with 15 bases between. This CDR3 is built from 16 residues. CDR3 sequence (DNA): TGTGCCAGCAGCCCCATGGCCAGGTTCAACACCGGGGAGCTGTTTTTT. Translation gives CASSPMARFNTGELFF. Full variable domain (outside the CDR3, taken from reference TRBV5-5 and TRBJ2-2): DAGVTQSPTHLIKTRGQQVTLRCSPISGHKSVSWYQQVLGQGPQFIFQYYEKEERGRGNFPDRFSARQFPNYSSELNVNALLLGDSALYLCASSPMARFNTGELFFGEGSRLTVL.

This chain connects TRBV7-8 to TRBJ1-1; possibly TRBD1 for D (5 bases). V lost 4 bases to trimming and J lost 0 bases, with 9 bases between them. Germline loops: CDR1 SGHVS, CDR2 FQNEAQ. CDR3 length: 14 residues. The CDR3 loop reads CASSWGLVNTEAFF. In DNA, the CDR3 is TGTGCCAGCAGCTGGGGACTAGTGAACACTGAAGCTTTCTTT.

The gene calls are TRBV30 and TRBJ1-6, with 11 bases aligning to TRBD1. Trimming took 1 base from V and 10 from J; bases not matched to a gene: 3. The CDR3 sequence is 14 residues long. Germline V gene sequence: CDR1 GTSNPN, CDR2 SVGIG (reference sequence). The CDR3 nucleotides are TGTGCCTGGAGTGGGGGGACAGGGGGATCACCCCTCCACTTT. Encoded protein: CAWSGGTGGSPLHF.

This chain connects TRBV27 to TRBJ1-4; weak D call: TRBD1 (5 bases). V was shortened by 2 bases and J by 4 bases, with 14 bases between the two germline ends. CDR3 size: 16 residues. Germline CDR1 and CDR2: MNHEY and SMNVEV (reference sequence). This chain's CDR3 is CASSLRGFGGNEKLFF. The CDR3 nucleotides are TGTGCCAGCAGTTTAAGGGGCTTCGGGGGTAATGAAAAACTGTTTTTT.

The CDR3, as DNA: TGCGCCAGCAGCAAGGGGGAACGAAGGACCGGGGAGCTGTTTTTT. Translating gives CASSKGERRTGELFF. This chain uses TRBV4-1 with TRBJ2-2; possibly TRBD1 for D (6 bases). Germline-derived CDR1 and CDR2 are MGHRA and YSYEKL. V was trimmed by 5 bases and J by 5 bases, leaving 15 bases between them. This CDR3 contains 15 residues.

The V call is TRBV5-1, the J call TRBJ2-2, with D unresolved. Germline CDR1 is SGHRS and CDR2 is YFSETQ. The CDR3 is 14 amino acids. V was pared by 3 bases and J by 4 bases, with 10 bases between. The CDR3 sequence: CASSSLQVTGELFF. The CDR3 DNA reads as TGCGCCAGCAGCTCTCTTCAGGTCACCGGGGAGCTGTTTTTT.

The CDR3 here is CASKIPRWQFF. The CDR3 coding sequence is TGTGCCAGCAAGATCCCGCGGTGGCAGTTCTTC. The V call is TRBV6-4, the J call TRBJ2-1; D is ambiguous. The CDR3 is made up of 11 amino acids. The germline V and J ends were trimmed by 7 bases and 12 bases, with 13 bases remaining between them. Per germline, CDR1 MRHNA and CDR2 SNTAGT.

The rearrangement uses TRBV7-2 and TRBJ1-3; D unresolved. Trimming left V 7 bases short and J 0 bases short, with 13 bases between. The CDR3 spans 15 residues. Germline values: CDR1 SGHTA, CDR2 FQGNSA. CDR3 region: CASTEGGSSGNTIYF. CDR3 in DNA: TGTGCCAGCACCGAGGGAGGGTCCTCTGGAAACACCATATATTTT. Variable domain in full (rest from reference TRBV7-2 and TRBJ1-3): GAGVSQSPSNKVTEKGKDVELRCDPISGHTALYWYRQSLGQGLEFLIYFQGNSAPDKSGLPSDRFSAERTGGSVSTLTIQRTQQEDSAVYLCASTEGGSSGNTIYFGEGSWLTVV.

This chain links TRBV24-1 with TRBJ2-1, with D hard to call. Looked up from germline, CDR1 is KGHDR and CDR2 is SFDVKD. The CDR3 consists of 12 residues. Trimming shortened V by 2 bases and J by 16 bases, and 14 bases separated the two germline ends. CDR3 in amino acids: CATSDSVNDLFF. CDR3 DNA: TGTGCCACCAGTGATTCGGTAAATGACTTATTCTTC.

The chain is built from TRBV7-8 and TRBJ1-1; a weak D match, TRBD1 (5 bases). This CDR3 is built from 12 residues. The germline V gene encodes CDR1 SGHVS and CDR2 FQNEAQ. V was pared by 1 base and J by 8 bases, with 8 bases between. CDR3 coding DNA: TGTGCCAGCAGCTTAGGGGACTTGGAAGCTTTCTTT. Its protein product is CASSLGDLEAFF.

The chain's CDR3 is CASSRTSGGVYEQYF. The CDR3 region has the DNA TGTGCCAGCAGTCGGACTAGCGGGGGGGTTTACGAGCAGTACTTC. This chain links TRBV7-6 with TRBJ2-7; 15 nucleotides align to TRBD2. From germline, CDR1 is SGHVS and CDR2 FNYEAQ. The CDR3 totals 15 residues. The ends lost 6 bases at V and 4 bases at J; junction bases unmatched: 4.

The rearrangement joins TRBV30 to TRBJ2-3; D is unclear. Germline V lookup: CDR1 GTSNPN, CDR2 SVGIG (reference sequence). The V and J ends lost 2 bases and 13 bases respectively, with 13 bases between them. The CDR3 covers 11 residues. The CDR3 here is CAWSTSVYEYF. The CDR3 DNA reads as TGTGCCTGGAGTACCAGTGTTTATGAGTATTTT.

V usage is TRBV10-3 and J usage is TRBJ2-1; TRBD1 aligns across 9 bases. The CDR3 contains 15 residues. J was trimmed by 5 bases and V by 3 bases; bases with no gene match: 5. CDR1 and CDR2 (germline): ENHRY, SYGVKD. CDR3 sequence reads: CAISDGTGPDNEQFF. Written as DNA, the CDR3 is TGTGCCATCAGTGATGGGACAGGGCCTGACAATGAGCAGTTCTTC.

The chain is built from TRBV19 and TRBJ2-1; tentative D call: TRBD1 (5 bases). The germline V gene encodes CDR1 LNHDA and CDR2 SQIVND (reference sequence). Trimming pared 9 bases from V and 4 bases from J, leaving 22 bases between. The CDR3 covers 16 residues. The CDR3 sequence is CARDPSDSSFYNEQFF. In nucleotides, the CDR3 is TGTGCCAGGGACCCCTCTGACAGTTCCTTTTACAATGAGCAGTTCTTC.

This CDR3 is CASSGNRGGNGQPQHF. CDR3 DNA sequence: TGTGCCAGCAGCGGAAACAGGGGGGGAAACGGTCAGCCCCAGCATTTT. The rearrangement joins TRBV7-2 to TRBJ1-5; 8 positions match TRBD1. The CDR3 loop spans 16 amino acids. Germline V gene lookup returns CDR1 SGHTA and CDR2 FQGNSA. V trimming: 5 bases; J trimming: 6 bases; junction bases outside the gene matches: 12.

The V and J genes are TRBV29-1 and TRBJ2-7; perhaps TRBD2 as D (5 bases). Trimming removed 7 bases from V and 7 bases from J, with 20 bases in between. The germline CDR1 and CDR2 sequences are SQVTM and ANQGSEA. This CDR3 region has 13 residues. The CDR3 DNA sequence: TGCAGCGCTATGGGAGTACTTACGGGGGAGCAGTACTTC. This translates into CSAMGVLTGEQYF.

The rearrangement uses TRBV7-2 and TRBJ2-1; 10 bases agree with TRBD1. Per germline, CDR1 SGHTA and CDR2 FQGNSA. V trimming: 7 bases; J trimming: 8 bases; junction bases outside the gene matches: 14. This CDR3 region has 16 residues. The CDR3 bases are TGTGCCAGCATGATAACAACGGGACAGGGGAGGGATGAGCAGTTCTTC. The encoded protein is CASMITTGQGRDEQFF.

The J gene is TRBJ2-7, the V gene TRBV28; 9 bases are shared with TRBD1. The CDR3 has 16 residues. J gave up 3 bases and V 3 bases, and 9 bases lay outside the gene matches. Germline CDR1 MDHEN, CDR2 SYDVKM. The DNA of the CDR3 is TGTGCCAGCAGTTTGAGGGACAGGGTACCCCTCTACGAGCAGTACTTC. Translation gives CASSLRDRVPLYEQYF. Based on the CDR3 plus reference TRBV28 and TRBJ2-7, the full variable domain is DVKVTQSSRYLVKRTGEKVFLECVQDMDHENMFWYRQDPGLGLRLIYFSYDVKMKEKGDIPEGYSVSREKKERFSLILESASTNQTSMYLCASSLRDRVPLYEQYFGPGTRLTVT.

CDR3 bases: TGTGCCAGCAGGTTGGACAGCGGTATGCGGAACACCATATATTTT. Its protein is CASRLDSGMRNTIYF. V usage is TRBV3-1 (or the pseudogene TRBV3-2) and J usage is TRBJ1-3; a possible D gene is TRBD1 (6 bases). The CDR3 runs to 15 residues. The V end was cut by 6 bases, the J end by 7 bases, with 19 bases between. The germline V gene has CDR1 LGHDT and CDR2 YNNKEL (reference sequence).

This clone was seen only once. This rearrangement joins TRBV2 to TRBJ2-7; the D gene is possibly TRBD1 (5 bases). The CDR3 is 12 amino acids. In germline, CDR1 is SNHLY, CDR2 FYNNEI. V lost 4 bases to trimming and J lost 3 bases, with 7 bases between them. CDR3 in DNA: TGTGCCAGCAGTGGACAGCTCTACGAGCAGTACTTC. It yields the protein CASSGQLYEQYF. The whole variable domain, remainder taken from reference TRBV2 and TRBJ2-7, is EPEVTQTPSHQVTQMGQEVILRCVPISNHLYFYWYRQILGQKVEFLVSFYNNEISEKSEIFDDQFSVERPDGSNFTLKIRSTKLEDSAMYFCASSGQLYEQYFGPGTRLTVT.

This chain links TRBV15 with TRBJ2-7, with 7 nucleotides matching TRBD1. The V segment lost 11 bases and the J segment 2 bases; nucleotides outside the gene matches: 9. The CDR3 is made up of 13 amino acids. CDR1 and CDR2 (germline): LNHNV, YYDKDF (reference sequence). The CDR3 spells CAPLGTEPYEQYF. CDR3 sequence (DNA): TGTGCCCCCCTGGGGACAGAACCCTACGAGCAGTACTTC.